This note documents a single TCR beta chain sequence. This CDR3 region has 17 residues. The V gene end was trimmed by 1 base and the J gene end by 3 bases; junction bases not matched to a gene: 11. Germline V gene data show CDR1 as SEHNR and CDR2 as FQNEAQ (reference sequence). Here immunoSEQ multiplex PCR was the method, and the copy in TCRdb shows in-frame clones only, minus some. Here the sample spans roughly 710,000 clones, roughly 88% being singletons. This specimen belongs to a study of shared T cell receptors in the human thymus. Separately, the same data were catalogued under a study of human thymus T cells. As that study records: Among the donors, all were healthy Finnish infants having corrective surgery for congenital heart defects. The thymus was resected at corrective cardiac surgery. Use of V and J genes seemed skewed within the thymic and blood repertoires. Related studies noted strongly shared thymic repertoires across unrelated people.

The sample was thymocytes. This chain uses TRBV7-9 with TRBJ1-2, with 7 bases fitting TRBD1. The sequence was obtained from a girl less than two years old with a congenital heart defect. CDR3 bases: TGTGCCAGCAGCTTAGGGGAAGGACAGGACCTGGACTATGGCTACACCTTC. This codes for CASSLGEGQDLDYGYTF.